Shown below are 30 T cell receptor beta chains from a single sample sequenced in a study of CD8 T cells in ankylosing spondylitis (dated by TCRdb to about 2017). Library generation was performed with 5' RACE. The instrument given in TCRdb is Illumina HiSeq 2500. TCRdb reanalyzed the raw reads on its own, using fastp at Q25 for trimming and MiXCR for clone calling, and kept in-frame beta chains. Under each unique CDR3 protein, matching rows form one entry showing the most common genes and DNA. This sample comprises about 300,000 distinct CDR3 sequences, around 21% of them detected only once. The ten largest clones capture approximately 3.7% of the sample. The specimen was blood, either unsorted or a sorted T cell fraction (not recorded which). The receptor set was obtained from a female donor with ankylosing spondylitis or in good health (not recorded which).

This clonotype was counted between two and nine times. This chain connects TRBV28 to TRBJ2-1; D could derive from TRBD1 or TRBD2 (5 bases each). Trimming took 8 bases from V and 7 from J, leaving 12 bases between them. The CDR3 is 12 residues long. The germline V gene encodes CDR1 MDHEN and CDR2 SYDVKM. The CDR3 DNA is TGTGCCAGCGGGGGTAGCTTAAATGAGCAGTTCTTC. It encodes CASGGSLNEQFF. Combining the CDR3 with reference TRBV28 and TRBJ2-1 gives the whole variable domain DVKVTQSSRYLVKRTGEKVFLECVQDMDHENMFWYRQDPGLGLRLIYFSYDVKMKEKGDIPEGYSVSREKKERFSLILESASTNQTSMYLCASGGSLNEQFFGPGTRLTVL.

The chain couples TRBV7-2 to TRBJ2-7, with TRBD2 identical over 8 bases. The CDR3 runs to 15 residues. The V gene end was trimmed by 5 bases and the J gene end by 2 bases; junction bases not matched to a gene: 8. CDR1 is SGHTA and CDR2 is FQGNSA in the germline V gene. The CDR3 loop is CASSLGVAGTYEQYF. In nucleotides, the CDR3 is TGTGCCAGCAGCCTTGGAGTAGCGGGAACCTACGAGCAGTACTTC.

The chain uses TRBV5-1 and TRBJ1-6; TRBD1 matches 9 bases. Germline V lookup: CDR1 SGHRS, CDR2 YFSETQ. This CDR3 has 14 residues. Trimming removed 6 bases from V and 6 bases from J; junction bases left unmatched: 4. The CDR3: CASTTGGGNSPLHF. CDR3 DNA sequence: TGCGCCAGCACGACAGGGGGTGGTAATTCACCCCTCCACTTT. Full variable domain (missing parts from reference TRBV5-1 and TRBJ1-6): KAGVTQTPRYLIKTRGQQVTLSCSPISGHRSVSWYQQTPGQGLQFLFEYFSETQRNKGNFPGRFSGRQFSNSRSEMNVSTLELGDSALYLCASTTGGGNSPLHFGNGTRLTVT.

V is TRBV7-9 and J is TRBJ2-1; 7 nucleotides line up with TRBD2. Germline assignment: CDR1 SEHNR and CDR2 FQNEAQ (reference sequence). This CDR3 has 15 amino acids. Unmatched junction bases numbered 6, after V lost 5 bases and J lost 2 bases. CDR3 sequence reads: CASSPSGRTYNEQFF. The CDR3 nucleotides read TGTGCCAGCAGCCCTAGCGGAAGAACCTACAATGAGCAGTTCTTC.

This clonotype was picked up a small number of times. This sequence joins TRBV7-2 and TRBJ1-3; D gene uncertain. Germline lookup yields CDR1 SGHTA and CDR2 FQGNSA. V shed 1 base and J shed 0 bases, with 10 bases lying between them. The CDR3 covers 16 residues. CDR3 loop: CASSLGVGLSGNTIYF. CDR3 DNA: TGTGCCAGCAGCTTAGGGGTAGGGCTCTCTGGAAACACCATATATTTT.

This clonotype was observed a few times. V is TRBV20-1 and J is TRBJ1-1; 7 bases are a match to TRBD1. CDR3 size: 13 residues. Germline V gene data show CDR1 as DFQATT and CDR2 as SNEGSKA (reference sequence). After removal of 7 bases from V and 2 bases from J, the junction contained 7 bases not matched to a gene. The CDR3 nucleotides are TGCAGTGTGCCGACAGGGCCAAACACTGAAGCTTTCTTT. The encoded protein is CSVPTGPNTEAFF.

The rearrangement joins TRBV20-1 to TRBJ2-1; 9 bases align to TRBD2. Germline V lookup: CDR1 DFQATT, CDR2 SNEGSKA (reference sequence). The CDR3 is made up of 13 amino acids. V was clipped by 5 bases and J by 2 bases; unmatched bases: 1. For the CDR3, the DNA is TGCAGTGCTGGCGGGAGGGCCTACAATGAGCAGTTCTTC. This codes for CSAGGRAYNEQFF.

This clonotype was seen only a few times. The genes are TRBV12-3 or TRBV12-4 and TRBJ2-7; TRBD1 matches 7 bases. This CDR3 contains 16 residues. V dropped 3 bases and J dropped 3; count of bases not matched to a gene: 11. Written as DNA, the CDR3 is TGTGCCAGCAGTTTGAGGCCCAGGGGGAGTAACTACGAGCAGTACTTC. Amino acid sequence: CASSLRPRGSNYEQYF.

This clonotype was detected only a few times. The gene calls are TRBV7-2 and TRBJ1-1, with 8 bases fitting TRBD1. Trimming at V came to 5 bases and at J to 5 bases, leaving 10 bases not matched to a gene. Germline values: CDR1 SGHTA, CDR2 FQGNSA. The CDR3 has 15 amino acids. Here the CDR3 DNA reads TGTGCCAGCAGCCCAACGACAGGGGTTAGAACTGAAGCTTTCTTT. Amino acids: CASSPTTGVRTEAFF.

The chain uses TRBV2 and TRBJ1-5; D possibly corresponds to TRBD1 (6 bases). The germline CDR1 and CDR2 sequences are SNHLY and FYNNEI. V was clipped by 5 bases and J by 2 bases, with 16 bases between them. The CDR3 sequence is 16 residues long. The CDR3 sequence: CASSFFQGQGNQPQHF. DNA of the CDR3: TGTGCCAGCAGTTTCTTTCAGGGGCAGGGCAATCAGCCCCAGCATTTT.

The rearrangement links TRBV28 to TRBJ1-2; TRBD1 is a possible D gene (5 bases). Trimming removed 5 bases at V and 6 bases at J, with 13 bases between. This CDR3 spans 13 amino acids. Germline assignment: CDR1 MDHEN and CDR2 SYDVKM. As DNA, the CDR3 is TGTGCCAGCAGTCCACTGCAGGGTGATGGCTACACCTTC. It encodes CASSPLQGDGYTF.

The CDR3 here is CASRTGVREPQHF. The CDR3 DNA is TGTGCCAGCAGGACAGGGGTCCGAGAGCCCCAGCATTTT. The chain combines TRBV12-3 or TRBV12-4 with TRBJ1-5; 8 positions match TRBD1. V lost 6 bases, J lost 8 bases, and 6 bases stayed unmatched. CDR3 length equals 13 residues.

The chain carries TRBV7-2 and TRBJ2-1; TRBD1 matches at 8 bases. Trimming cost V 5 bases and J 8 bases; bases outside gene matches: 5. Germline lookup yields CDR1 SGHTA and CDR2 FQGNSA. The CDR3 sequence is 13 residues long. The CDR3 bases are TGTGCCAGCAGCCCGGACAGGGCCCATGAGCAGTTCTTC. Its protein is CASSPDRAHEQFF.

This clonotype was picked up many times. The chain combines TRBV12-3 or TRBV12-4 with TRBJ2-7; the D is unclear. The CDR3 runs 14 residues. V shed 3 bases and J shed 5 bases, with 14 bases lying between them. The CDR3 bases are TGTGCCAGCAGTTTCCGTGAGGCCTCGGACGAGCAGTACTTC. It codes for CASSFREASDEQYF.

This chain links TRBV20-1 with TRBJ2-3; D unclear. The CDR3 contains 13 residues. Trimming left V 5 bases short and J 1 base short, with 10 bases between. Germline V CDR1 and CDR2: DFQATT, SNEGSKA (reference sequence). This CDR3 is CSAPEQGTDTQYF. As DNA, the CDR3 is TGCAGTGCTCCCGAACAAGGCACAGATACGCAGTATTTT.

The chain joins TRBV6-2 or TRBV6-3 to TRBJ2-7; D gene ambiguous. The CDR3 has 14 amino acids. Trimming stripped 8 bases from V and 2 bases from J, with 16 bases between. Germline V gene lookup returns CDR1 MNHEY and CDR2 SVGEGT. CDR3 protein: CASGNRPIPYEQYF. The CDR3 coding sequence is TGTGCCAGCGGGAACCGGCCTATACCCTACGAGCAGTACTTC.

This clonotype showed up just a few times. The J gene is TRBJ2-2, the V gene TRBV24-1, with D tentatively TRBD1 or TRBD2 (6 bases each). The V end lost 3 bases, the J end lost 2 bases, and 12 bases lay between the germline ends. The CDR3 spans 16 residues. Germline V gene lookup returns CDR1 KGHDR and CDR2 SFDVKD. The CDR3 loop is CATSDPRGRNTGELFF. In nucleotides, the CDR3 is TGTGCCACCAGTGATCCACGGGGGCGAAACACCGGGGAGCTGTTTTTT.

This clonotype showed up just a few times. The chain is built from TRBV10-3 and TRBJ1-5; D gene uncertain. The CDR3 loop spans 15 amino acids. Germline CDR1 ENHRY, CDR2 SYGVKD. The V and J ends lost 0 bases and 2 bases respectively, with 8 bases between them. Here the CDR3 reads CAISESREGNQPQHF. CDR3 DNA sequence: TGTGCCATCAGTGAGTCTAGGGAGGGCAATCAGCCCCAGCATTTT.

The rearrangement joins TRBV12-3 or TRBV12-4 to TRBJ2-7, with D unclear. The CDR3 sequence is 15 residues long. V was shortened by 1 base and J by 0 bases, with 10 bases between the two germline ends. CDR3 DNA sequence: TGTGCCAGCAGTTTAGAGGGCTCGAGCTCCTACGAGCAGTACTTC. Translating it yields CASSLEGSSSYEQYF.

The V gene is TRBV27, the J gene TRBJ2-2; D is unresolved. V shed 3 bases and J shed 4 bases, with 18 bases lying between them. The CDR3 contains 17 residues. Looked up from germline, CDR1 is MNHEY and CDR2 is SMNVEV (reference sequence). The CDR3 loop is CASSFKGRVGPTGELFF. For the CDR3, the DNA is TGTGCCAGCAGTTTTAAGGGCCGAGTAGGTCCCACCGGGGAGCTGTTTTTT.

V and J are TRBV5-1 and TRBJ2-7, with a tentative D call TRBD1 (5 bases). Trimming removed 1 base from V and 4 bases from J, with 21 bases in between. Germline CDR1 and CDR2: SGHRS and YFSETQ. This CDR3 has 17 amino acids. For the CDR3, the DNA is TGCGCCAGCAGCTTGTCTAGGGGCGTCGGGTCGTCATACGAGCAGTACTTC. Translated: CASSLSRGVGSSYEQYF.

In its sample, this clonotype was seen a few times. CDR3 DNA sequence: TGCGCCAGCAGCCAAGTAGCCAACACACACAATGAGCAGTTCTTC. Encoded protein: CASSQVANTHNEQFF. The rearrangement uses TRBV4-3 and TRBJ2-1; D not certain. CDR1 and CDR2 from the germline V gene are LGHNA and YSLEER. The CDR3 totals 15 residues. The germline V and J ends were trimmed by 1 base and 5 bases, with 12 bases remaining between them.

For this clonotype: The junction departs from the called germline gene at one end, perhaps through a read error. The CDR3 loop is CSAGSGTSNEQYF. The CDR3 coding sequence is TGCAGTGCCGGGAGCGGGACCTCCAACGAGCAGTACTTC. The rearrangement uses TRBV20-1 and TRBJ2-7; 7 nucleotides agree with TRBD2. CDR1 and CDR2 from the germline V gene are DFQATT and SNEGSKA (reference sequence). This CDR3 comprises 13 residues.

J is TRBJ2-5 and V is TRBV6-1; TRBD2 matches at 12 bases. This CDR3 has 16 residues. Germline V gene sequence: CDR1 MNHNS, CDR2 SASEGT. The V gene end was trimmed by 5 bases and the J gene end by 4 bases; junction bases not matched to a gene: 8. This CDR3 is CASSHAPGLAGETQYF. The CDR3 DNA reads TGTGCCAGCAGTCACGCGCCGGGACTAGCGGGAGAGACCCAGTACTTC.

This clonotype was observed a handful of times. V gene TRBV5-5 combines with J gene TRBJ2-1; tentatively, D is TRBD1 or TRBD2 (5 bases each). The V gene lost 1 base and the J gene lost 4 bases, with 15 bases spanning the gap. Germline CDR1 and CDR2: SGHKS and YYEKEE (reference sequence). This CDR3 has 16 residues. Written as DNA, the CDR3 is TGTGCCAGCAGCTTGAATCCGGGACGGATTTACAATGAGCAGTTCTTC. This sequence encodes CASSLNPGRIYNEQFF.

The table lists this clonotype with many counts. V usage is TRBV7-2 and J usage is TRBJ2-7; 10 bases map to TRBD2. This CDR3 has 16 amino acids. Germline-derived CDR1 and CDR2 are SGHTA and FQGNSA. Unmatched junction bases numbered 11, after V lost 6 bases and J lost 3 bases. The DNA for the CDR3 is TGTGCCAGCAGTTCTACTAGCGGGAAGCCATACTACGAGCAGTACTTC. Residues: CASSSTSGKPYYEQYF.

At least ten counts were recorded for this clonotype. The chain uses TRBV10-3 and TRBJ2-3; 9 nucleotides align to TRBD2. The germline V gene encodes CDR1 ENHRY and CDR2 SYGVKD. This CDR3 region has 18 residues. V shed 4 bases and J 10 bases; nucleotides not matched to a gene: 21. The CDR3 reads CAISGSSGSQQISVSQYF. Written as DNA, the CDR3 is TGTGCCATCAGTGGGAGTAGCGGGAGCCAACAAATTAGCGTTTCGCAGTATTTT.

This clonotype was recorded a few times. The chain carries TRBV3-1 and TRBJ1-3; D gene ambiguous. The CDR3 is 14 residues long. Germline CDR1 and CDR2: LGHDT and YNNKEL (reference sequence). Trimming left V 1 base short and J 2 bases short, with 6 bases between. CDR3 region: CASSQVAAGNTIYF. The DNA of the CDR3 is TGTGCCAGCAGCCAAGTGGCAGCTGGAAACACCATATATTTT.

The CDR3 sequence is CASSVGHYNEQFF. The CDR3 DNA sequence: TGTGCCAGCAGTGTGGGACACTACAATGAGCAGTTCTTC. The chain recombines TRBV2 with TRBJ2-1; tentative D call: TRBD1 (6 bases). Between the trimmed V and J ends, which lost 4 bases and 3 bases, there was a span of 7 bases. Germline values: CDR1 SNHLY, CDR2 FYNNEI. The CDR3 has 13 residues.

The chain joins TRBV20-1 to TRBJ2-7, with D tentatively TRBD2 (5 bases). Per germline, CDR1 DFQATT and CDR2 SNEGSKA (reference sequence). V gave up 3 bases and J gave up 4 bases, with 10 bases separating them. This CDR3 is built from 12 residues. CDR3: CSARMAGYEQYF. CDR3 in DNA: TGCAGTGCTAGGATGGCGGGTTACGAGCAGTACTTC.